This T cell receptor beta chain was observed in a study of blood T cell repertoires in COVID-19. Study-level background: PBMCs, B-cell-depleted T cells, or T cells were the source of the cDNA or gDNA that made up the material.

The CDR3 length is 14 residues. In germline, CDR1 is MDHEN, CDR2 SYDVKM. With 4 bases removed from V and 4 bases from J, the gap between germline ends came to 11 bases. Per the original methods: Counts of nucleated cells, estimated from reference gene primer amplification, were obtained. Only in-frame clones appear in the TCRdb table, and some are missing; sequencing was by immunoSEQ multiplex PCR. V and J calls and clone size are copied from that table; D and trimming were computed from the DNA. This sample has about 350,000 clones, with 88% found just once. This clonotype originated in a woman aged 25 to 39 who had been exposed to COVID-19. V is TRBV28 and J is TRBJ1-3; possibly TRBD1 for D (5 bases). The source material was PBMCs or T cells enriched from blood (not recorded which). CDR3: CASSSQGAGNTIYF. CDR3 nucleotide sequence: TGTGCCAGCAGTTCCCAGGGTGCGGGAAACACCATATATTTT.